These 26 T cell receptor beta chains share one sample of origin, sequenced in a study of blood T cell repertoires in COVID-19. Clones were sequenced by immunoSEQ multiplex PCR, and TCRdb holds only the in-frame ones, with some missing. The sample records 450,000 or so clones, about 90% being singletons. The sample was peripheral blood. These receptors originate from a man between 18 and 29 years old with COVID-19, enrolled during active disease.

The rearrangement joins TRBV3-1 (or the pseudogene TRBV3-2) to TRBJ1-6, with a tentative D call TRBD1 (5 bases). V lost 1 base and J lost 7, with 14 bases in between. The CDR3 runs to 16 residues. From germline, CDR1 is LGHDT and CDR2 YNNKEL (reference sequence). Here the CDR3 DNA reads TGTGCCAGCAGCCAAGGGGCGGGGGGAGGAAATTCACCCCTCCACTTT. It codes for CASSQGAGGGNSPLHF.

The V call is TRBV7-2, the J call TRBJ2-7; 11 bases align to TRBD2. Per the germline V gene, CDR1 is SGHTA and CDR2 is FQGNSA. The CDR3 sequence is 15 residues long. V dropped 5 bases and J dropped 5; count of bases not matched to a gene: 8. CDR3 DNA: TGTGCCAGCAGCGCGGGACTAGCGGCTCGGGACGAGCAGTACTTC. This encodes CASSAGLAARDEQYF.

About this clone: Within the sample, other DNA sequences also encode this same CDR3. The chain combines TRBV18 with TRBJ1-1, with TRBD1 identical over 11 bases. V lost 4 bases, J lost 1 base, and 2 bases stayed unmatched. CDR1 and CDR2 from the germline V gene are KGHSH and LQKENI. The CDR3 spans 15 residues. The CDR3 region is CASSRGQGANTEAFF. In nucleotides, the CDR3 is TGTGCCAGCTCACGCGGACAGGGGGCGAACACTGAAGCTTTCTTT.

V gene TRBV5-4 combines with J gene TRBJ2-3; TRBD1 might be the D (5 bases). The CDR3 has 14 amino acids. Germline CDR1 SGHNT, CDR2 YYREEE (reference sequence). Trimming took off 4 bases at V and 2 bases at J, with 11 bases between the two ends. CDR3 nucleotide sequence: TGTGCCAGCAGCCTGAGACAGCCCACAGATACGCAGTATTTT. Amino acid sequence: CASSLRQPTDTQYF.

This chain connects TRBV7-3 to TRBJ2-1; the D gene is possibly TRBD2 (5 bases). The germline V and J ends were trimmed by 4 bases and 10 bases, with 14 bases remaining between them. Germline assignment: CDR1 SGHTA and CDR2 FQGTGA. CDR3 length: 13 amino acids. The CDR3 loop is CASSSQMEAEQFF. The CDR3 bases are TGTGCCAGCAGCTCCCAAATGGAGGCAGAGCAGTTCTTC. Variable domain in full (rest from reference TRBV7-3 and TRBJ2-1): GAGVSQTPSNKVTEKGKYVELRCDPISGHTALYWYRQSLGQGPEFLIYFQGTGAADDSGLPNDRFFAVRPEGSVSTLKIQRTERGDSAVYLCASSSQMEAEQFFGPGTRLTVL.

The rearrangement joins TRBV6-5 to TRBJ1-5; D is possibly TRBD1 (6 bases). CDR3 length: 13 amino acids. The germline V and J ends were trimmed by 5 bases and 7 bases, with 12 bases remaining between them. Germline CDR1 MNHEY, CDR2 SVGAGI. CDR3 sequence (DNA): TGTGCCAGCAGTAAACAGGGTTTCCAGCCCCAGCATTTT. Its translation is CASSKQGFQPQHF.

The chain employs TRBV2 and TRBJ1-2, with D tentatively TRBD1 (5 bases). This CDR3 comprises 13 residues. V lost 4 bases to trimming and J lost 5 bases, with 11 bases between them. CDR1 is SNHLY, CDR2 FYNNEI, per germline. CDR3 region: CASSVVTAYGYTF. The CDR3 DNA reads TGTGCCAGCAGTGTGGTGACAGCTTATGGCTACACCTTC.

V and J are TRBV11-3 and TRBJ1-1; TRBD1 matches 9 bases. CDR3 length: 13 amino acids. The J segment lost 13 bases and the V segment lost 0 bases, leaving 6 bases of the junction unmatched. CDR1 is SGHNT, CDR2 YENEEA, per germline. CDR3 nucleotides: TGTGCCAGCAGCTTAGATCCGGGACAGGGTGATTTCTTT. Its translation is CASSLDPGQGDFF.

As concerns this clone: The sample has other DNA sequences that encode this CDR3 too. V and J are TRBV9 and TRBJ2-6; D is unclear. CDR3 length equals 17 residues. The ends were cut back, 0 bases at V and 2 bases at J, with 12 bases in the middle. In germline, CDR1 is SGDLS, CDR2 YYNGEE. This CDR3 reads CASSVGLAGAGANVLTF. CDR3 coding DNA: TGTGCCAGCAGCGTAGGTTTAGCCGGAGCTGGGGCCAACGTCCTGACTTTC.

The chain joins TRBV5-1 to TRBJ2-1; D is possibly TRBD2 (6 bases). The CDR3 has 18 amino acids. Germline CDR1 is SGHRS and CDR2 is YFSETQ. Between the trimmed V and J ends, which lost 0 bases and 5 bases, there was a span of 21 bases. The CDR3 protein is CASSLGYSSGRDHNEQFF. The DNA for the CDR3 is TGCGCCAGCAGCTTGGGGTACTCGAGCGGGCGGGATCACAATGAGCAGTTCTTC.

This chain uses TRBV18 with TRBJ1-2, with TRBD1 matching 10 bases. From germline, CDR1 is KGHSH and CDR2 LQKENI. Losses at the gene ends were 1 base for V and 2 bases for J; bases not matched to a gene: 7. CDR3 length: 17 amino acids. The chain's CDR3 is CASSPLDRGPQNYGYTF. The CDR3 nucleotides are TGTGCCAGCTCACCACTCGACAGGGGGCCCCAAAACTATGGCTACACCTTC.

V and J are TRBV4-1 and TRBJ2-7; 7 bases fit TRBD1. Germline values: CDR1 MGHRA, CDR2 YSYEKL. The length of the CDR3 is 14 residues. Trimming took 5 bases from V and 3 from J; bases not matched to a gene: 7. CDR3 protein: CASSANRGNYEQYF. CDR3 coding DNA: TGCGCCAGCAGCGCGAACAGGGGTAACTACGAGCAGTACTTC.

The rearrangement joins TRBV4-1 to TRBJ1-2; TRBD1 aligns across 7 bases. The CDR3 sequence is 14 residues long. V lost 4 bases to trimming and J lost 4 bases; unmatched junction nucleotides: 6. CDR1 and CDR2 from the germline V gene are MGHRA and YSYEKL. The DNA of the CDR3 is TGCGCCAGCAGCCTGAACCGGGACAGCTATGGCTACACCTTC. It translates to CASSLNRDSYGYTF.

The chain couples TRBV4-1 to TRBJ2-3; 7 positions agree with TRBD2. With V trimmed by 5 bases and J by 0 bases, 5 bases remained unmatched. In germline, CDR1 is MGHRA, CDR2 YSYEKL. The CDR3 is 15 residues long. The CDR3 DNA sequence: TGCGCCAGCAGCTCTCTAGCGGTGAGCACAGATACGCAGTATTTT. It translates to CASSSLAVSTDTQYF.

V usage is TRBV24-1 and J usage is TRBJ1-5; 9 bases are shared with TRBD1. The germline CDR1 and CDR2 sequences are KGHDR and SFDVKD. This CDR3 contains 17 residues. J gave up 6 bases and V 4 bases, and 12 bases lay outside the gene matches. CDR3 sequence (DNA): TGTGCCACCAGTGACCCGAAGACAGGGGGAAGGGGTCAGCCCCAGCATTTT. It encodes CATSDPKTGGRGQPQHF.

On this clone itself: Germline and junction disagree at one end, which may indicate a read error. J is TRBJ2-7 and V is TRBV14; 9 nucleotides match TRBD2. This CDR3 has 16 residues. Germline V CDR1 and CDR2: SGHDN, FVKESK. This CDR3 is CASSQVWTSDSYEQYF. The CDR3 DNA reads as TGTGCCAGCAGTCAAGTATGGACTAGCGACTCCTACGAGCAGTACTTC. Combining the CDR3 with reference TRBV14 and TRBJ2-7 gives the whole variable domain EAGVTQFPSHSVIEKGQTVTLRCDPISGHDNLYWYRRVMGKEIKFLLHFVKESKQDESGMPNNRFLAERTGGTYSTLKVQPAELEDSGVYFCASSQVWTSDSYEQYFGPGTRLTVT.

The rearrangement joins TRBV28 to TRBJ1-6; no clear D gene. The CDR3 is 15 residues long. The ends were cut back, 6 bases at V and 3 bases at J, with 12 bases in the middle. Germline CDR1 MDHEN, CDR2 SYDVKM. The CDR3 protein is CASRPSAGYNSPLHF. DNA for the CDR3: TGTGCCAGCAGACCCTCCGCAGGCTATAATTCACCCCTCCACTTT.

This clone was recorded only once. The J gene is TRBJ1-2, the V gene TRBV5-8; no definite D call. Germline values: CDR1 SGHTS, CDR2 YDEGEE. The CDR3 is made up of 17 amino acids. The ends were cut back, 3 bases at V and 4 bases at J, with 22 bases in the middle. This CDR3 is CASSYAPRGIGLYGYTF. CDR3 coding DNA: TGTGCCAGCAGCTACGCCCCCCGGGGTATTGGCCTCTATGGCTACACCTTC. Complete variable domain (other parts from reference TRBV5-8 and TRBJ1-2): EAGVTQSPTHLIKTRGQQATLRCSPISGHTSVYWYQQALGLGLQFLLWYDEGEERNRGNFPPRFSGRQFPNYSSELNVNALELEDSALYLCASSYAPRGIGLYGYTFGSGTRLTVV.

The V gene is TRBV5-1, the J gene TRBJ2-2; D may be TRBD1 (5 bases). In germline, CDR1 is SGHRS, CDR2 YFSETQ. The V end was cut by 0 bases, the J end by 6 bases, with 9 bases between. This CDR3 region has 14 residues. The CDR3 reads CASSLEQEPGELFF. The CDR3 region has the DNA TGCGCCAGCAGCTTGGAACAGGAGCCCGGGGAGCTGTTTTTT. Full variable domain (remainder filled in from reference TRBV5-1 and TRBJ2-2): KAGVTQTPRYLIKTRGQQVTLSCSPISGHRSVSWYQQTPGQGLQFLFEYFSETQRNKGNFPGRFSGRQFSNSRSEMNVSTLELGDSALYLCASSLEQEPGELFFGEGSRLTVL.

The chain is built from TRBV28 and TRBJ1-5; possibly TRBD1 for D (5 bases). Trimming took off 6 bases at V and 2 bases at J, with 23 bases between the two ends. Germline CDR1 and CDR2: MDHEN and SYDVKM. The CDR3 runs to 18 residues. CDR3 sequence: CASSLLGRAHGGNQPQHF. In DNA, the CDR3 is TGTGCCAGCAGCCTTCTGGGCAGGGCCCATGGGGGCAATCAGCCCCAGCATTTT.

This clone turned up a few times. In DNA form, the CDR3 reads TGCGCCAGCAGCCAGAACTCTATAGCGGGAGGGCCCGACAATGAGCAGTTCTTC. This sequence encodes CASSQNSIAGGPDNEQFF. The chain uses TRBV4-1 and TRBJ2-1, with 11 bases matching TRBD2. Germline trimming cut 3 bases from V and 5 bases from J; bases unmatched to any gene: 12. From germline, CDR1 is MGHRA and CDR2 YSYEKL. The CDR3 contains 18 residues.

This clone was detected only once. This rearrangement joins TRBV7-8 to TRBJ2-1; D remains unclear. V gave up 4 bases and J gave up 2 bases, with 6 bases separating them. The germline V gene has CDR1 SGHVS and CDR2 FQNEAQ. CDR3 length: 13 residues. CDR3 DNA sequence: TGTGCCAGCAGCTACAGCCCCTACAATGAGCAGTTCTTC. Amino acid sequence: CASSYSPYNEQFF.

Comment on this clone: Here the CDR3 omits its conserved ending phenylalanine or tryptophan, so a read error is the likely source. The DNA is left out, because the CDR3 cannot be placed on it with certainty; the CDR3 is given as TCRdb lists it. The chain has TRBV19 and TRBJ2-7; TRBD1 reflects the table's D call only, with no check against the DNA. Both ends counted, the CDR3 spans 12 residues. In germline, CDR1 is LNHDA, CDR2 SQIVND (reference sequence). This CDR3 reads CASSIVVQGALL.

This chain uses TRBV19 with TRBJ1-2; 7 bases map to TRBD1. V was pared by 5 bases and J by 6 bases, with 6 bases of the junction left unmatched. Germline V lookup: CDR1 LNHDA, CDR2 SQIVND (reference sequence). The CDR3 totals 13 residues. The DNA of the CDR3 is TGTGCCAGTAGTCTCCGACAGGGTAATGGCTACACCTTC. Residues: CASSLRQGNGYTF.

V usage is TRBV4-1 and J usage is TRBJ1-2, with 7 bases aligning to TRBD1. CDR3 length: 15 residues. V was clipped by 1 base and J by 5 bases; unmatched bases: 7. Per germline, CDR1 MGHRA and CDR2 YSYEKL. The CDR3 loop reads CASSQAADRPYGYTF. The DNA for the CDR3 is TGCGCCAGCAGCCAAGCTGCGGACAGGCCATATGGCTACACCTTC.

The V call is TRBV14, the J call TRBJ2-3; TRBD1 is a possible D gene (5 bases). The CDR3 sequence is 14 residues long. Germline-derived CDR1 and CDR2 are SGHDN and FVKESK. V was cut by 5 bases and J by 2 bases, with 11 bases left in between. CDR3 loop: CASSTQETTDTQYF. The DNA for the CDR3 is TGTGCCAGCAGCACACAGGAGACCACAGATACGCAGTATTTT.